A selection of T cell receptor beta chains follows, all from one sample in a study of OX40 agonist ivuxolimab in advanced cancers. Generated by immunoSEQ multiplex PCR, the TCRdb table keeps only in-frame clones and is missing some. This sample yields 70,000 to 95,000 clones, of which approximately 90% are seen a single time; 0.7% to 0.9% belongs to the top ten. The sequencing used CD4+ or CD8+ T cells sorted from blood, collected in a trial of the OX40 agonist ivuxolimab. These receptors were obtained from an adult with an advanced solid tumor such as melanoma, head and neck, liver or kidney cancer. The CDR3 runs from the conserved cysteine through the conserved F or W. The order of the fields is J gene, V gene, CDR3 length, CDR3 protein.

TRBJ1-5	TRBV28	16	CASTSVRGVGNQPQHF
TRBJ2-7	TRBV28	17	CASSPGMVVRGNYEQYF
TRBJ2-3	TRBV10-3	14	CAISGSGGVDTQYF
TRBJ2-7	TRBV4-3	16	CASSPRLEREGGEQYF
TRBJ1-5	TRBV5-6	15	CASSLRGVGNQPQHF
TRBJ2-5	TRBV6-5	12	CASSSHGETQYF
TRBJ1-2	TRBV18	13	CASSPPMGSGYTF
TRBJ2-5	TRBV7-9	15	CASTLWKRGVETQYF
TRBJ2-1	TRBV7-9	15	CASEVGGSNYNEQFF
TRBJ1-4	TRBV2	14	CASSPEATNEKLFF
TRBJ1-3	TRBV6-6	13	CASYSHAGNTIYF
TRBJ2-3	TRBV5-1	14	CASSLGGDADTQYF
TRBJ2-1	TRBV18	15	CASSPRTGGYNEQFF
TRBJ2-3	TRBV9	17	CASSVAPTGTSGDTQYF
TRBJ2-5	TRBV6-1	13	CASTRGLEGSQYF
TRBJ2-5	TRBV6-5	14	CASSSGTGLETQYF
TRBJ2-5	TRBV18	13	CASSPARTETQYF
TRBJ2-5	TRBV14	17	CASSPFGTSVYQETQYF
TRBJ2-7	TRBV7-9	12	CASNLQGDEQYF
TRBJ1-2	TRBV29-1	11	CSAEENYGYTF
TRBJ2-5	TRBV18	15	CASSLSGGLGETQYF
TRBJ2-3	TRBV7-9	16	CASSLWGTSSTDTQYF
TRBJ2-7	TRBV2	11	CASSMTVEQYF
TRBJ2-7	TRBV20-1	11	CSAGQAYEQYF
TRBJ2-2	TRBV10-3	17	CAISESSGGRNTGELFF
TRBJ2-6	TRBV19	14	CASSVPSGANVLTF
TRBJ2-7	TRBV11-3	12	CASSRTGYEQYF
TRBJ1-3	TRBV30	20	CAWSVQGRFQNPFSGNTIYF
TRBJ2-2	TRBV5-1	15	CASSLGQINTGELFF
TRBJ2-7	TRBV9	16	CASSVDGGGATYEQYF
TRBJ2-2	TRBV5-1	14	CASSPGQNTGELFF
TRBJ1-5	TRBV28	14	CASSGTGGDQPQHF
TRBJ1-1	TRBV29-1	11	CSVHRKTEAFF
TRBJ2-3	TRBV29-1	12	CSAAGGTDTQYF
TRBJ1-1	TRBV9	15	CASSVGDRENTEAFF
TRBJ1-4	TRBV7-9	15	CASSLVAATNEKLFF
TRBJ1-5	TRBV7-2	18	CASSSSPGQTYSNQPQHF
TRBJ1-2	TRBV30	17	CAWSRLAGQQRNYGYTF
TRBJ1-2	TRBV9	13	CASSPQNNYGYTF
TRBJ1-5	TRBV2	13	CASSEGVGQPQHF
TRBJ1-2	TRBV28	13	CASSTAGGYGYTF
TRBJ2-1	TRBV6-6	15	CASSKGGRFYNEQFF
TRBJ2-7	TRBV15	15	CATSRGGQLKYEQYF
TRBJ2-5	TRBV28	15	CASSFSPPREETQYF
TRBJ1-1	TRBV30	13	CAWNQGLRAEAFF
TRBJ2-7	TRBV19	15	CASSMTRATSYEQYF
TRBJ2-7	TRBV2	13	CASIPGRNYEQYF
TRBJ1-4	TRBV10-2	11	CASSDAEKLFF
TRBJ1-1	TRBV30	13	CAWSVSYNTEAFF